Each of the 5 T cell receptor beta chains below was sequenced from the same sample in a study of blood T cell repertoires in COVID-19. Sequencing was performed with immunoSEQ multiplex PCR; in TCRdb, only in-frame clones are kept and a portion is missing. This sample has 250,000 or so clones, with over 80% found just once. The sequencing input was peripheral blood. All receptors derive from a woman between 55 and 75 years old with active or convalescent COVID-19.

This clone was observed at least ten times. The chain couples TRBV19 to TRBJ2-7; no clear D gene. V gave up 3 bases and J gave up 2 bases, with 8 bases separating them. This CDR3 spans 13 amino acids. The germline V gene has CDR1 LNHDA and CDR2 SQIVND (reference sequence). The CDR3 protein is CASSISSTYEQYF. CDR3 nucleotides: TGTGCCAGTAGTATTAGTAGTACCTACGAGCAGTACTTC.

The chain employs TRBV2 and TRBJ1-4; TRBD1 agrees at 7 bases. The CDR3 extends over 15 amino acids. CDR1 is SNHLY, CDR2 FYNNEI, per germline. V lost 7 bases and J lost 7; bases outside the gene matches: 12. For the CDR3, the DNA is TGTGCCAGCACACAAAGGTGGCAGGGGGGTGAAAAACTGTTTTTT. It is translated as CASTQRWQGGEKLFF.

The V call is TRBV6-1, the J call TRBJ2-4; the D gene is possibly TRBD1 (6 bases). With 6 bases removed from V and 2 bases from J, the gap between germline ends came to 14 bases. CDR1 MNHNS and CDR2 SASEGT come from the germline V gene. CDR3 length equals 15 residues. DNA of the CDR3: TGTGCCAGCAGCCGATTACAGGGTCCCAAAAACATTCAGTACTTC. Its protein product is CASSRLQGPKNIQYF.

V and J are TRBV5-6 and TRBJ2-5, with 14 bases aligning to TRBD2. V was pared by 4 bases and J by 5 bases, with 10 bases of the junction left unmatched. Germline assignment: CDR1 SGHDT and CDR2 YYEEEE. The CDR3 has 17 amino acids. CDR3 loop: CASSGTSGRSGGETQYF. The CDR3 DNA sequence: TGTGCCAGCAGCGGGACTAGCGGGAGAAGTGGTGGGGAGACCCAGTACTTC.

This sequence joins TRBV11-3 and TRBJ2-3; D unresolved. V was shortened by 1 base and J by 0 bases, with 11 bases between the two germline ends. The CDR3 covers 16 residues. Germline CDR1 and CDR2: SGHNT and YENEEA. The CDR3 DNA is TGTGCCAGCAGCTTAGGGCAGTCGTTTAGCACAGATACGCAGTATTTT. Protein sequence: CASSLGQSFSTDTQYF.